One and the same sample provided the 30 T cell receptor beta chains below, sequenced in a study of response to subunit inactivated influenza vaccine. TCRdb re-called the RT-PCR reads through MiXCR, storing one row per CDR3 protein. The sample gives over 800,000 distinct CDR3 sequences, 21% of which show up once; about 9.4% is in the top ten. The sample consisted of PBMCs from blood, taken roughly 5 days after vaccination. The receptors stem from a man aged 50-60 years who received an inactivated influenza vaccine.

This sequence joins TRBV5-1 and TRBJ1-1; D gene unclear. CDR1 and CDR2 from the germline V gene are SGHRS and YFSETQ. Trimming removed 4 bases from V and 6 bases from J, with 16 bases in between. This CDR3 is built from 14 residues. In DNA form, the CDR3 reads TGCGCCAGCAGCCCCGGAAGATTGTCGGCTGAAGCTTTCTTT. It yields the protein CASSPGRLSAEAFF.

The rearrangement joins TRBV24-1 to TRBJ2-1, with 8 positions matching TRBD2. CDR1 KGHDR and CDR2 SFDVKD come from the germline V gene. V lost 1 base and J lost 7; bases outside the gene matches: 2. The CDR3 covers 14 residues. The CDR3 protein is CATSDFTSGNEQFF. The CDR3 DNA is TGTGCCACCAGTGATTTCACTAGCGGTAATGAGCAGTTCTTC.

The J gene is TRBJ1-5, the V gene TRBV15; D is uncertain. V was trimmed by 0 bases and J by 0 bases, leaving 9 bases between them. Germline V gives CDR1 LNHNV, CDR2 YYDKDF (reference sequence). The CDR3 extends over 16 amino acids. CDR3 protein: CATSRDRGYSNQPQHF. In DNA form, the CDR3 reads TGTGCCACCAGCAGAGATCGCGGGTATAGCAATCAGCCCCAGCATTTT.

This clonotype was seen a handful of times. The V and J genes are TRBV5-1 and TRBJ1-6; D not resolved. Germline V gene sequence: CDR1 SGHRS, CDR2 YFSETQ. The CDR3 contains 13 residues. V dropped 3 bases and J dropped 7 bases, with 8 bases sitting between them. DNA for the CDR3: TGCGCCAGCAGCTCTTCGGAAAATTCACCCCTCCACTTT. Amino acids: CASSSSENSPLHF. Combining the CDR3 with reference TRBV5-1 and TRBJ1-6 gives the whole variable domain KAGVTQTPRYLIKTRGQQVTLSCSPISGHRSVSWYQQTPGQGLQFLFEYFSETQRNKGNFPGRFSGRQFSNSRSEMNVSTLELGDSALYLCASSSSENSPLHFGNGTRLTVT.

There are many counts of this clonotype. The chain recombines TRBV7-2 with TRBJ2-7; the D is unclear. CDR1 is SGHTA and CDR2 is FQGNSA in the germline V gene. CDR3 length: 12 amino acids. V was cut by 5 bases and J by 7 bases, with 12 bases left in between. Here the CDR3 DNA reads TGTGCCAGCAGCCCAAGTAGGTGGGAGCAGTACTTC. As protein: CASSPSRWEQYF. Full variable domain (rest looked up from reference TRBV7-2 and TRBJ2-7): GAGVSQSPSNKVTEKGKDVELRCDPISGHTALYWYRQSLGQGLEFLIYFQGNSAPDKSGLPSDRFSAERTGGSVSTLTIQRTQQEDSAVYLCASSPSRWEQYFGPGTRLTVT.

The chain couples TRBV6-1 to TRBJ1-2; TRBD1 matches at 7 bases. V lost 6 bases, J lost 8 bases, and 12 bases stayed unmatched. The CDR3 is 14 residues long. Looked up from germline, CDR1 is MNHNS and CDR2 is SASEGT. DNA of the CDR3: TGTGCCAGCAGCCCCGGGAGGGGGCTACTCGGCTACACCTTC. Translated: CASSPGRGLLGYTF.

This sequence joins TRBV20-1 and TRBJ2-7, with 9 bases that match TRBD2. The V segment lost 3 bases and the J segment 2 bases; nucleotides outside the gene matches: 8. The germline CDR1 and CDR2 sequences are DFQATT and SNEGSKA (reference sequence). The CDR3 runs 15 residues. This chain's CDR3 is CSASLAGELPYEQYF. CDR3 in DNA: TGCAGTGCTAGCTTAGCGGGAGAACTTCCCTACGAGCAGTACTTC.

This clonotype showed up just a few times. The rearrangement links TRBV12-3 or TRBV12-4 to TRBJ2-1, with TRBD1 matching over 7 bases. V shed 6 bases, J shed 6 bases, and the junction held 8 bases outside the gene matches. The CDR3 spans 14 residues. The CDR3 here is CASSRDSQFNEQFF. The CDR3 nucleotides are TGTGCCAGCAGCCGGGACAGCCAATTCAATGAGCAGTTCTTC.

The chain recombines TRBV29-1 with TRBJ2-3; D might be TRBD2 (5 bases). Germline V gene lookup returns CDR1 SQVTM and CDR2 ANQGSEA. The CDR3 runs to 14 residues. The V and J ends lost 6 bases and 4 bases respectively, with 17 bases between them. The chain's CDR3 is CSVGNWGTSDTQYF. The CDR3 coding sequence is TGCAGCGTCGGGAATTGGGGAACTTCAGATACGCAGTATTTT.

V usage is TRBV5-5 and J usage is TRBJ2-2; D unresolved. Germline-derived CDR1 and CDR2 are SGHKS and YYEKEE (reference sequence). There are 13 residues in the CDR3. The V end was cut by 5 bases, the J end by 4 bases, with 9 bases between. The CDR3 spells CASSPMGTGELFF. DNA for the CDR3: TGTGCCAGCAGTCCTATGGGCACCGGGGAGCTGTTTTTT.

V is TRBV7-3 and J is TRBJ1-2; TRBD1 matches at 8 bases. Unmatched junction bases numbered 3, after V lost 3 bases and J lost 6 bases. The CDR3 is 13 amino acids. The V gene's germline CDR1 is SGHTA and CDR2 FQGTGA. The CDR3 nucleotides are TGTGCCAGCAGCTTTAAACAGGGGGATGGCTACACCTTC. Protein sequence: CASSFKQGDGYTF.

The chain is built from TRBV6-1 and TRBJ2-1, with a possible D match to TRBD2 (5 bases). Germline V gene lookup returns CDR1 MNHNS and CDR2 SASEGT. The CDR3 consists of 13 residues. V lost 1 base, J lost 6 bases, and 7 bases lay in between. CDR3 loop: CASSEVRGNEQFF. The CDR3 DNA reads TGTGCCAGCAGTGAAGTTCGGGGCAATGAGCAGTTCTTC.

This clonotype was counted only a few times. This chain connects TRBV7-9 to TRBJ1-1; 7 bases match TRBD1. In germline, CDR1 is SEHNR, CDR2 FQNEAQ (reference sequence). The ends lost 6 bases at V and 0 bases at J; junction bases unmatched: 4. The CDR3 has 14 amino acids. CDR3 in amino acids: CASRPGTVNTEAFF. Written as DNA, the CDR3 is TGTGCCAGCAGACCCGGGACAGTGAACACTGAAGCTTTCTTT.

For this clonotype: A much larger clone lies one base from this, so it may be a read error. Here the CDR3 reads CPSSALIRAGGTDTQYF. The CDR3 nucleotides read TGCCCCAGCAGCGCTTTGATTCGCGCGGGCGGCACAGATACGCAGTATTTT. The chain recombines TRBV5-1 with TRBJ2-3; weak D call: TRBD2 (5 bases). The CDR3 covers 17 residues. CDR1 and CDR2 from the germline V gene are SGHRS and YFSETQ.

This clonotype was found a few times. The chain combines TRBV20-1 with TRBJ2-7, with 11 bases lining up with TRBD2. V shed 5 bases and J 0 bases; nucleotides not matched to a gene: 6. Germline CDR1 DFQATT, CDR2 SNEGSKA (reference sequence). This CDR3 contains 15 residues. Here the CDR3 DNA reads TGCAGTGCTTCTAGCGGGAGGATAAGCTCCTACGAGCAGTACTTC. It codes for CSASSGRISSYEQYF.

The chain recombines TRBV9 with TRBJ2-5; 10 bases line up with TRBD1. J gave up 1 base and V 4 bases, and 7 bases lay outside the gene matches. Germline V gene sequence: CDR1 SGDLS, CDR2 YYNGEE. This CDR3 comprises 16 residues. The CDR3 sequence: CASSPRRDRGQETQYF. CDR3 nucleotides: TGTGCCAGCAGCCCCCGTCGGGACAGGGGCCAAGAGACCCAGTACTTC.

This clonotype has just a few counts. This chain joins TRBV7-9 and TRBJ2-1; possible D gene TRBD2, 6 bases. The germline V gene encodes CDR1 SEHNR and CDR2 FQNEAQ (reference sequence). This CDR3 has 13 residues. V was shortened by 5 bases and J by 8 bases, with 13 bases between the two germline ends. The CDR3 bases are TGTGCCAGCAGCCCAGCTCCGGGGGATGAGCAGTTCTTC. Protein sequence: CASSPAPGDEQFF. The whole variable domain, filled in from reference TRBV7-9 and TRBJ2-1, reads DTGVSQNPRHKITKRGQNVTFRCDPISEHNRLYWYRQTLGQGPEFLTYFQNEAQLEKSRLLSDRFSAERPKGSFSTLEIQRTEQGDSAMYLCASSPAPGDEQFFGPGTRLTVL.

This chain uses TRBV20-1 with TRBJ2-1; 11 bases are a match to TRBD2. The CDR3 is 16 amino acids. The V segment lost 0 bases and the J segment 9 bases; nucleotides outside the gene matches: 10. Germline CDR1 is DFQATT and CDR2 is SNEGSKA (reference sequence). The CDR3 protein is CSARDRTSGSRREQFF. The CDR3 region has the DNA TGCAGTGCTAGAGATCGTACTAGCGGGAGTAGGCGTGAGCAGTTCTTC.

This clonotype was picked up a small number of times. The rearrangement uses TRBV5-1 and TRBJ1-5, with 12 bases lining up with TRBD1. Germline assignment: CDR1 SGHRS and CDR2 YFSETQ. V shed 4 bases, J shed 6 bases, and the junction held 8 bases outside the gene matches. The CDR3 has 16 amino acids. The CDR3 reads CASSPSGTGGLQPQHF. The CDR3 DNA reads TGCGCCAGCAGCCCCTCTGGGACAGGGGGCCTTCAGCCCCAGCATTTT.

The V and J genes are TRBV7-2 and TRBJ1-2, with D uncertain. The CDR3 consists of 12 residues. V was clipped by 2 bases and J by 7 bases, with 8 bases between them. CDR1 SGHTA and CDR2 FQGNSA come from the germline V gene. The CDR3: CASSLMTSGYTF. The CDR3 DNA sequence: TGTGCCAGCAGCTTAATGACGAGTGGCTACACCTTC.

This clonotype was seen a few times. The chain is built from TRBV5-6 and TRBJ1-1, with D perhaps matching TRBD1 (5 bases). The length of the CDR3 is 12 residues. Per the germline V gene, CDR1 is SGHDT and CDR2 is YYEEEE. V was clipped by 3 bases and J by 4 bases, with 7 bases between them. DNA for the CDR3: TGTGCCAGCAGCTGGACACCCACTGAAGCTTTCTTT. Its protein is CASSWTPTEAFF.

The chain carries TRBV15 and TRBJ2-1; 8 positions match TRBD2. There are 17 residues in the CDR3. The V gene end was trimmed by 0 bases and the J gene end by 6 bases; junction bases not matched to a gene: 10. Per the germline V gene, CDR1 is LNHNV and CDR2 is YYDKDF (reference sequence). Written as DNA, the CDR3 is TGTGCCACCAGCAGAGATCGACCGGGAGGGCCCGGCAATGAGCAGTTCTTC. It specifies CATSRDRPGGPGNEQFF.

There are a few counts of this clonotype. The V and J genes are TRBV20-1 and TRBJ1-5; TRBD1 matches at 7 bases. V was pared by 5 bases and J by 3 bases, with 10 bases of the junction left unmatched. Germline V gene lookup returns CDR1 DFQATT and CDR2 SNEGSKA (reference sequence). The CDR3 totals 15 residues. CDR3 coding DNA: TGCAGTGCTCCCGTGGGACAGAGCTACAATCAGCCCCAGCATTTT. It specifies CSAPVGQSYNQPQHF.

Ten or more counts support this clonotype. The gene calls are TRBV11-2 and TRBJ2-1, with TRBD2 matching 10 bases. This CDR3 is built from 18 residues. The V gene's germline CDR1 is SGHAT and CDR2 FQNNGV. Germline trimming cut 3 bases from V and 10 bases from J; bases unmatched to any gene: 18. The CDR3 protein is CASSFPGLAPKSYSEQFF. The CDR3 nucleotides read TGTGCCAGCAGCTTCCCGGGACTAGCGCCTAAATCGTACAGCGAGCAGTTCTTC.

This clonotype was recorded a few times. This chain links TRBV18 with TRBJ2-5, with TRBD2 identical over 8 bases. Trimming took 6 bases from V and 2 from J; bases not matched to a gene: 11. The CDR3 totals 16 residues. Germline loops: CDR1 KGHSH, CDR2 LQKENI. The DNA for the CDR3 is TGTGCCAGCTCGCGGGTGAGCGGGGGTCCTCAAGAGACCCAGTACTTC. This codes for CASSRVSGGPQETQYF. The variable domain in full, completed from reference TRBV18 and TRBJ2-5, reads NAGVMQNPRHLVRRRGQEARLRCSPMKGHSHVYWYRQLPEEGLKFMVYLQKENIIDESGMPKERFSAEFPKEGPSILRIQQVVRGDSAAYFCASSRVSGGPQETQYFGPGTRLLVL.

The chain employs TRBV20-1 and TRBJ1-5, with a possible D match to TRBD1 (6 bases). The CDR3 has 13 residues. Between the trimmed V and J ends, which lost 4 bases and 4 bases, there was a span of 11 bases. CDR1 DFQATT and CDR2 SNEGSKA come from the germline V gene (reference sequence). The CDR3: CSAMGGPNQPQHF. CDR3 nucleotides: TGCAGTGCTATGGGGGGGCCGAATCAGCCCCAGCATTTT.

The chain recombines TRBV20-1 with TRBJ2-3, with D unclear. CDR1 is DFQATT and CDR2 is SNEGSKA in the germline V gene (reference sequence). Between the trimmed V and J ends, which lost 5 bases and 4 bases, there was a span of 22 bases. This CDR3 comprises 16 residues. The CDR3 region is CSASGVASSLSDTQYF. In nucleotides, the CDR3 is TGCAGTGCTTCGGGCGTGGCGAGTTCATTATCAGATACGCAGTATTTT.

The gene calls are TRBV7-2 and TRBJ2-7; a possible D gene is TRBD1 (6 bases). Trimming left V 8 bases short and J 1 base short, with 15 bases between. From germline, CDR1 is SGHTA and CDR2 FQGNSA. The CDR3 covers 14 residues. The CDR3: CASSTGMGSYEQYF. For the CDR3, the DNA is TGTGCCAGCTCTACAGGGATGGGATCCTACGAGCAGTACTTC.

This clonotype appeared a few times. This sequence joins TRBV20-1 and TRBJ2-4; TRBD2 agrees at 11 bases. CDR1 is DFQATT, CDR2 SNEGSKA, per germline (reference sequence). Unmatched junction bases numbered 7, after V lost 3 bases and J lost 9 bases. The CDR3 runs to 14 residues. In DNA, the CDR3 is TGCAGTGCTAGCTTTAGCGGGGGGGCCGGCATTCAGTACTTC. Protein: CSASFSGGAGIQYF.

This clonotype was counted only a few times. V usage is TRBV29-1 and J usage is TRBJ2-5; perhaps TRBD2 as D (6 bases). This CDR3 spans 12 amino acids. The V gene lost 1 base and the J gene lost 5 bases, with 8 bases spanning the gap. The germline CDR1 and CDR2 sequences are SQVTM and ANQGSEA. DNA of the CDR3: TGCAGCGTTGAAGGGAGGGCGGAGACCCAGTACTTC. Encoded protein: CSVEGRAETQYF.